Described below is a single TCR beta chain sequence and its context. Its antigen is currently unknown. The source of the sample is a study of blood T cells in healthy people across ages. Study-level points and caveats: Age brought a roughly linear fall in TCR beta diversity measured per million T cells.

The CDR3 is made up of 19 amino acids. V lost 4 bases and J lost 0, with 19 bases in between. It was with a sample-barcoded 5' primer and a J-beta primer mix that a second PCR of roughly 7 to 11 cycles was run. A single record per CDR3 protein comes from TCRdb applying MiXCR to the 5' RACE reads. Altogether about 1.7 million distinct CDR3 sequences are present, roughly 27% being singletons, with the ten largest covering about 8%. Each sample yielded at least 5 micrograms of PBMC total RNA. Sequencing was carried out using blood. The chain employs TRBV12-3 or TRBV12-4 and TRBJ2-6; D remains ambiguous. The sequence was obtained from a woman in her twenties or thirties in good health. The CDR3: CASSSLGVTGSSGANVLTF. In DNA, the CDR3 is TGTGCCAGCAGTTCCCTCGGAGTCACCGGATCCTCTGGGGCCAACGTCCTGACTTTC.